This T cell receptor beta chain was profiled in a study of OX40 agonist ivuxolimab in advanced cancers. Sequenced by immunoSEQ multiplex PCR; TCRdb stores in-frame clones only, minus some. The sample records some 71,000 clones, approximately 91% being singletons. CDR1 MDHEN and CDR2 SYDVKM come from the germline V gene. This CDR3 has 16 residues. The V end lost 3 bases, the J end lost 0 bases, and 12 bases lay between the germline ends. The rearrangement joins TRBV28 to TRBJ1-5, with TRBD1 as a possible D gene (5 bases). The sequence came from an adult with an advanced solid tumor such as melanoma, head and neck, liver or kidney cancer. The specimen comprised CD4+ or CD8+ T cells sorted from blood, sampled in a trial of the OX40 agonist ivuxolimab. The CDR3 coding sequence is TGTGCCAGCAGTTTTGGGGGAGCGGCTAGCAATCAGCCCCAGCATTTT. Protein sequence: CASSFGGAASNQPQHF.